These 2 T cell receptor beta chains came from one sample sequenced in a study of beta chain features in type 1 diabetes. Expressed TCRB transcripts got sequenced, as all isolated RNA was reverse transcribed. TCRdb keeps only in-frame clones here, not all; method: immunoSEQ multiplex PCR. The sample holds 900,000 or so clones, around a sixth seen once. Sequenced sample: naive CD4+ T cells from blood. These receptor sequences come from a woman aged 18-29 years in good health.

This clone turned up a few times. The chain carries TRBV28 and TRBJ2-4, with D hard to call. Trimming removed 3 bases from V and 11 bases from J, with 11 bases in between. The CDR3 sequence is 12 residues long. Per germline, CDR1 MDHEN and CDR2 SYDVKM. CDR3: CASSFLIGLQYF. As DNA, the CDR3 is TGTGCCAGCAGTTTCCTTATCGGTCTTCAGTACTTC.

The rearrangement links TRBV15 to TRBJ2-5; 12 bases match TRBD2. The CDR3 has 16 residues. Germline CDR1 and CDR2: LNHNV and YYDKDF (reference sequence). V shed 1 base and J 0 bases; nucleotides not matched to a gene: 0. For the CDR3, the DNA is TGTGCCACCAGCAGAGGGACTAGCGGGAACCAAGAGACCCAGTACTTC. Amino acids: CATSRGTSGNQETQYF.